The clone carrying this TCR beta chain was counted at least ten times. Its antigen is not known. This specimen belongs to a study of T cell repertoires in cytomegalovirus infection. Study overall: TCR beta signatures that were public indicated CMV infection and matching HLA type. The study, taken as a whole, reports: The response measured ex vivo was dominated by TCR beta clonotypes (HLA-C-restricted and CMV-specific). Cumulative public TCR beta family frequency identified carriers of CMV plus the relevant HLA.

TCRdb used MiXCR to reprocess the reads, holding one entry per CDR3 protein. The top ten clones hold around 6.9% of a sample with hundreds of thousands of distinct CDR3 sequences, about 5.9% of them seen once. Germline lookup yields CDR1 SGHTA and CDR2 FQGTGA. The CDR3 is 15 amino acids. V lost 3 bases and J lost 9; bases outside the gene matches: 11. The sample taken for sequencing was PBMCs. The TCR originated in a human donor in good health (CMV status not recorded). Some clones in this sample may be carry-over from other donors' samples. The V call is TRBV7-3, the J call TRBJ2-1; 7 positions match TRBD1. The CDR3 region is CASSFQKGATSEQFF. The CDR3 DNA reads as TGTGCCAGCAGCTTCCAAAAGGGGGCTACCTCTGAGCAGTTCTTC.